This is a list of T cell receptor beta chains from one sample in a study of spatial heterogeneity in lung cancer. TCRdb called the 5' RACE reads again in MiXCR, with one record for every CDR3 protein. Of over 75,000 distinct CDR3 sequences listed, 15% to 20% were seen once; the top ten hold 6.2%. The specimen was PBMCs, collected at surgery. All receptors derive from a male donor with early-stage non-small cell lung cancer. Both conserved end residues are trimmed from each CDR3.

v_call: TRBV3-1
j_call: TRBJ2-1
cdr3_aa: ASSHTSGRLNEQF

v_call: TRBV20-1
j_call: TRBJ2-3
cdr3_aa: SADGTSGSTSTDTQY

v_call: TRBV30
j_call: TRBJ2-3
cdr3_aa: AWTQDRATDTQY

v_call: TRBV7-9
j_call: TRBJ2-4
cdr3_aa: ASSLGPVGKGENIQY

v_call: TRBV28
j_call: TRBJ2-7
cdr3_aa: ASSPLVGYSYEQY

v_call: TRBV5-4
j_call: TRBJ2-1
cdr3_aa: ASTLQAGAYNEQF

v_call: TRBV28
j_call: TRBJ1-4
cdr3_aa: ASSPTDRYNEKLF

v_call: TRBV10-3
j_call: TRBJ2-2
cdr3_aa: ATLTSGGLTGELF

v_call: TRBV12-3/TRBV12-4
j_call: TRBJ1-4
cdr3_aa: ASSLEGTGEEKLF

v_call: TRBV5-1
j_call: TRBJ2-2
cdr3_aa: ASSFGQAGELF

v_call: TRBV7-3
j_call: TRBJ2-3
cdr3_aa: ASSHPGADTQY

v_call: TRBV12-3/TRBV12-4
j_call: TRBJ2-3
cdr3_aa: ASSFWRGSTDTQY

v_call: TRBV5-1
j_call: TRBJ2-7
cdr3_aa: ASSQTSGGTSSYEQY

v_call: TRBV7-3
j_call: TRBJ2-3
cdr3_aa: ASSPGTPEQDTQY

v_call: TRBV5-1
j_call: TRBJ2-2
cdr3_aa: ASSPQGHQRGTGELF

v_call: TRBV27
j_call: TRBJ2-2
cdr3_aa: ATTPSGGGGGELF

v_call: TRBV5-1
j_call: TRBJ2-7
cdr3_aa: ASSLGGSLRVYEQY

v_call: TRBV6-1
j_call: TRBJ1-5
cdr3_aa: ASSENRALNQPQH

v_call: TRBV20-1
j_call: TRBJ2-7
cdr3_aa: SAPGVAGGTGEQY

v_call: TRBV20-1
j_call: TRBJ2-3
cdr3_aa: SAGRVAGMGTDTQY

v_call: TRBV5-1
j_call: TRBJ2-2
cdr3_aa: ASSLEAENTGELF

v_call: TRBV28
j_call: TRBJ2-1
cdr3_aa: ASRETRNNEQF

v_call: TRBV12-3/TRBV12-4
j_call: TRBJ2-1
cdr3_aa: ASSSAGGEQF

v_call: TRBV6-5
j_call: TRBJ2-5
cdr3_aa: ASSYSGSTETQY

v_call: TRBV6-5
j_call: TRBJ2-7
cdr3_aa: ASRPDSSYEQY

v_call: TRBV10-2
j_call: TRBJ1-4
cdr3_aa: ASSGTPGTGVEKLF